Below, 30 T cell receptor beta chains from the same sample are listed, as sequenced in a study of T-cell reconstitution after alpha-beta-depleted transplantation in children. Molecular barcoding with unique molecular identifiers was used for the TCRbeta library. TCRdb reprocessed the PCR reads with MiXCR, giving one entry per CDR3 protein. The sample has 250,000 to 400,000 distinct CDR3 sequences; 23% are singletons. The sample was PBMCs, mostly from graft donor cells, taken 180 days after TCRalphabeta/CD19-depleted stem cell transplant. These receptors originate from a male patient aged 5 to 17 who had a stem cell transplant for acute lymphoblastic leukemia, so the T cells may come from the graft donor.

This clonotype was counted between two and nine times. The J gene is TRBJ2-4, the V gene TRBV7-9; D may be TRBD1 (6 bases). This CDR3 spans 15 amino acids. Germline V lookup: CDR1 SEHNR, CDR2 FQNEAQ (reference sequence). V dropped 2 bases and J dropped 6 bases, with 14 bases sitting between them. The CDR3 protein is CASSLRTGPGNIQYF. As DNA, the CDR3 is TGTGCCAGCAGCTTACGAACAGGGCCGGGAAACATTCAGTACTTC. The whole variable domain, filled in from reference TRBV7-9 and TRBJ2-4, reads DTGVSQNPRHKITKRGQNVTFRCDPISEHNRLYWYRQTLGQGPEFLTYFQNEAQLEKSRLLSDRFSAERPKGSFSTLEIQRTEQGDSAMYLCASSLRTGPGNIQYFGAGTRLSVL.

This clonotype was counted between two and nine times. The chain joins TRBV6-5 to TRBJ1-3; the match to TRBD1 covers 7 bases. This CDR3 is 16 amino acids long. V was pared by 2 bases and J by 4 bases, with 8 bases of the junction left unmatched. Per the germline V gene, CDR1 is MNHEY and CDR2 is SVGAGI. The CDR3 DNA is TGTGCCAGCAGTTACGACGCAGGGGGTAGAGGAAACACCATATATTTT. This sequence encodes CASSYDAGGRGNTIYF.

This clonotype has only a few counts. V gene TRBV13 combines with J gene TRBJ2-7; weak D call: TRBD1 (7 bases). Trimming pared 3 bases from V and 5 bases from J, leaving 20 bases between. CDR3 length: 16 amino acids. Per germline, CDR1 PRHDT and CDR2 FYEKMQ (reference sequence). This CDR3 reads CASSFLEEGTVNEQYF. CDR3 sequence (DNA): TGTGCCAGCAGCTTTCTAGAGGAGGGGACAGTCAACGAGCAGTACTTC.

The chain recombines TRBV5-1 with TRBJ2-7; tentative D call: TRBD1 (5 bases). V was trimmed by 0 bases and J by 2 bases, leaving 12 bases between them. CDR1 is SGHRS, CDR2 YFSETQ, per germline. The CDR3 spans 15 residues. CDR3 protein: CASSLVPGKAYEQYF. The CDR3 DNA reads as TGCGCCAGCAGCTTGGTTCCAGGGAAGGCCTACGAGCAGTACTTC.

The chain is built from TRBV7-2 and TRBJ2-7; D not resolved. Trimming shortened V by 5 bases and J by 6 bases, and 26 bases separated the two germline ends. The CDR3 extends over 17 amino acids. Germline V gives CDR1 SGHTA, CDR2 FQGNSA. The CDR3 sequence is CASSPRTGLDLLLEQYF. CDR3 bases: TGTGCCAGCAGCCCCAGGACGGGCTTGGACCTCCTCCTCGAGCAGTACTTC.

The V call is TRBV12-5, the J call TRBJ2-7; D remains ambiguous. CDR3 length equals 14 residues. V gave up 1 base and J gave up 1 base, with 8 bases separating them. Germline CDR1 LGHNT, CDR2 FRNRAP. DNA of the CDR3: TGTGCTAGTGGTTTGGGGCCGGAGTCCTACGAGCAGTACTTC. Amino acids: CASGLGPESYEQYF.

The V gene is TRBV29-1, the J gene TRBJ2-5, with 7 bases aligning to TRBD1. Unmatched junction bases numbered 5, after V lost 2 bases and J lost 5 bases. The CDR3 contains 13 residues. Germline CDR1 reads SQVTM; CDR2 reads ANQGSEA. CDR3 bases: TGCAGCGTTGAAAAGGGGGCCCGGGAGACCCAGTACTTC. Protein: CSVEKGARETQYF. Full variable domain (rest looked up from reference TRBV29-1 and TRBJ2-5): SAVISQKPSRDICQRGTSLTIQCQVDSQVTMMFWYRQQPGQSLTLIATANQGSEATYESGFVIDKFPISRPNLTFSTLTVSNMSPEDSSIYLCSVEKGARETQYFGPGTRLLVL.

The chain combines TRBV5-1 with TRBJ2-1, with D perhaps TRBD1 (5 bases). The CDR3 contains 14 residues. The germline V gene has CDR1 SGHRS and CDR2 YFSETQ. V was pared by 2 bases and J by 3 bases, with 9 bases between. The CDR3 coding sequence is TGCGCCAGCAGCTTATATCAGGGCTACAATGAGCAGTTCTTC. Translating gives CASSLYQGYNEQFF.

This clonotype was observed a few times. The V gene is TRBV7-9, the J gene TRBJ2-3; the match to TRBD2 covers 9 bases. CDR3 length: 15 amino acids. In germline, CDR1 is SEHNR, CDR2 FQNEAQ (reference sequence). V was pared by 6 bases and J by 3 bases, with 7 bases of the junction left unmatched. The CDR3 DNA reads as TGTGCCAGCAGTCCCGGGACTAGCCCAACAGATACGCAGTATTTT. It codes for CASSPGTSPTDTQYF.

This clonotype was seen a handful of times. This chain links TRBV12-3 or TRBV12-4 with TRBJ2-5; 10 bases line up with TRBD1. With V trimmed by 5 bases and J by 5 bases, 8 bases remained unmatched. The CDR3 extends over 15 amino acids. CDR3 protein: CASSGTGEYAETQYF. CDR3 DNA: TGTGCCAGCAGTGGGACAGGGGAATATGCGGAGACCCAGTACTTC.

The CDR3 spells CASSLGDRGSPLHF. The DNA for the CDR3 is TGCGCCAGCAGCTTGGGGGACAGGGGTTCACCCCTCCACTTT. The chain recombines TRBV5-1 with TRBJ1-6; 10 positions match TRBD1. Germline V gives CDR1 SGHRS, CDR2 YFSETQ. V lost 0 bases and J lost 9; bases outside the gene matches: 0. The CDR3 covers 14 residues.

This clonotype was observed a few times. The V call is TRBV7-6, the J call TRBJ1-2; perhaps TRBD1 as D (5 bases). Trimming stripped 0 bases from V and 8 bases from J, with 16 bases between. Germline V lookup: CDR1 SGHVS, CDR2 FNYEAQ. The CDR3 sequence is 15 residues long. CDR3: CASSLAPGGLGGYTF. The CDR3 DNA is TGTGCCAGCAGCTTAGCCCCGGGGGGGTTAGGCGGCTACACCTTC.

The genes are TRBV24-1 and TRBJ1-2; 8 nucleotides agree with TRBD1. Germline CDR1 is KGHDR and CDR2 is SFDVKD. The CDR3 is 16 amino acids. J was trimmed by 7 bases and V by 4 bases; bases with no gene match: 13. CDR3 amino acids: CATSDNSQGVEAGYTF. The CDR3, as DNA: TGTGCCACCAGTGACAACTCACAGGGGGTCGAAGCTGGCTACACCTTC.

This clonotype was found a few times. The chain employs TRBV15 and TRBJ1-5; D uncertain. The CDR3 is made up of 16 amino acids. V lost 0 bases, J lost 1 base, and 10 bases lay in between. CDR1 is LNHNV and CDR2 is YYDKDF in the germline V gene (reference sequence). The CDR3 DNA is TGTGCCACCAGCAGAGATCTGGTGTTAAGCAATCAGCCCCAGCATTTT. Protein: CATSRDLVLSNQPQHF.

The rearrangement joins TRBV4-1 to TRBJ2-1; D is unresolved. The germline V and J ends were trimmed by 0 bases and 11 bases, with 14 bases remaining between them. Germline V gives CDR1 MGHRA, CDR2 YSYEKL. The CDR3 consists of 14 residues. The CDR3 nucleotides are TGCGCCAGCAGCCAAGAAAAAGTGGGTCCCCAGCAGTTCTTC. The encoded protein is CASSQEKVGPQQFF.

This CDR3 is CASSQDQLAGRETQYF. DNA of the CDR3: TGTGCCAGCAGCCAAGATCAACTAGCGGGAAGAGAGACCCAGTACTTC. This rearrangement joins TRBV14 to TRBJ2-5, with 10 bases that match TRBD2. Germline CDR1 SGHDN, CDR2 FVKESK. The CDR3 sequence is 16 residues long. With V trimmed by 0 bases and J by 4 bases, 5 bases remained unmatched.

The table lists this clonotype with many counts. This rearrangement joins TRBV20-1 to TRBJ2-3; TRBD2 matches 12 bases. Looked up from germline, CDR1 is DFQATT and CDR2 is SNEGSKA (reference sequence). The CDR3 is 14 amino acids. J was trimmed by 2 bases and V by 6 bases; bases with no gene match: 3. The CDR3 region is CSARLAGVTDTQYF. The CDR3 region has the DNA TGCAGTGCCAGACTAGCGGGAGTCACAGATACGCAGTATTTT.

The rearrangement links TRBV7-8 to TRBJ2-7; TRBD2 matches at 8 bases. The ends lost 3 bases at V and 2 bases at J; junction bases unmatched: 3. The CDR3 runs 14 residues. CDR1 is SGHVS and CDR2 is FQNEAQ in the germline V gene. The CDR3 sequence: CASSFFGRAYEQYF. CDR3 nucleotides: TGTGCCAGCAGCTTCTTCGGGAGGGCCTACGAGCAGTACTTC.

The rearrangement links TRBV5-1 to TRBJ2-7; 7 nucleotides agree with TRBD1. This CDR3 region has 14 residues. Looked up from germline, CDR1 is SGHRS and CDR2 is YFSETQ. V was clipped by 4 bases and J by 3 bases; unmatched bases: 7. The CDR3 DNA sequence: TGCGCCAGCAGCCTCCGGGACAGCTTCTACGAGCAGTACTTC. It specifies CASSLRDSFYEQYF. The variable domain in full, completed from reference TRBV5-1 and TRBJ2-7, reads KAGVTQTPRYLIKTRGQQVTLSCSPISGHRSVSWYQQTPGQGLQFLFEYFSETQRNKGNFPGRFSGRQFSNSRSEMNVSTLELGDSALYLCASSLRDSFYEQYFGPGTRLTVT.

The chain combines TRBV7-9 with TRBJ2-2; D remains ambiguous. The CDR3 runs to 14 residues. Germline values: CDR1 SEHNR, CDR2 FQNEAQ (reference sequence). V lost 4 bases and J lost 1, with 7 bases in between. The CDR3, as DNA: TGTGCCAGCAGCTCGAGCGAGAACACCGGGGAGCTGTTTTTT. Encoded protein: CASSSSENTGELFF.

This clonotype was detected once. CDR3 loop: CASRIAGGSTGELFF. The CDR3 bases are TGTGCCAGCAGAATAGCGGGAGGGAGCACCGGGGAGCTGTTTTTT. This sequence joins TRBV11-1 and TRBJ2-2; 11 positions agree with TRBD2. Germline CDR1 SGHAT, CDR2 FQDESV (reference sequence). The CDR3 consists of 15 residues. V dropped 6 bases and J dropped 4; count of bases not matched to a gene: 4.

In this sample, this clonotype turned up a few times. This chain uses TRBV5-1 with TRBJ2-7; 7 bases are a match to TRBD2. Germline V gene lookup returns CDR1 SGHRS and CDR2 YFSETQ. After removal of 1 base from V and 1 base from J, the junction contained 26 bases not matched to a gene. CDR3 length equals 22 residues. The chain's CDR3 is CASSLNPPLLNAGEISSYEQYF. In DNA form, the CDR3 reads TGCGCCAGCAGCTTGAACCCCCCGCTCCTAAACGCGGGGGAAATCTCTTCCTACGAGCAGTACTTC.

This clonotype was found a few times. V and J are TRBV7-9 and TRBJ2-7, with 9 bases matching TRBD2. Losses at the gene ends were 1 base for V and 5 bases for J; bases not matched to a gene: 6. Germline V gene data show CDR1 as SEHNR and CDR2 as FQNEAQ (reference sequence). The length of the CDR3 is 15 residues. Written as DNA, the CDR3 is TGTGCCAGCAGCTTAGTTGCGGGAGGGCGGGACGAGCAGTACTTC. It yields the protein CASSLVAGGRDEQYF.

The chain joins TRBV20-1 to TRBJ2-1, with D unclear. From germline, CDR1 is DFQATT and CDR2 SNEGSKA (reference sequence). V gave up 0 bases and J gave up 0 bases, with 12 bases separating them. The CDR3 is 16 residues long. This CDR3 is CSARDLYGDSYNEQFF. The CDR3 DNA follows: TGCAGTGCTAGAGATTTGTATGGGGACTCCTACAATGAGCAGTTCTTC.

This clonotype was seen only a few times. The V call is TRBV20-1, the J call TRBJ2-5; no firm D call. The CDR3 extends over 14 amino acids. Germline V gene sequence: CDR1 DFQATT, CDR2 SNEGSKA (reference sequence). V was clipped by 0 bases and J by 1 base, with 9 bases between them. As DNA, the CDR3 is TGCAGTGCTAGAGATCCGCGTTTCCAAGAGACCCAGTACTTC. Residues: CSARDPRFQETQYF.

V and J are TRBV19 and TRBJ1-5; possible D gene TRBD1, 5 bases. CDR1 is LNHDA, CDR2 SQIVND, per germline (reference sequence). The CDR3 runs to 13 residues. V was clipped by 10 bases and J by 4 bases, with 14 bases between them. The CDR3, as DNA: TGTGCCACCTCTCGACAGCTAAATCAGCCCCAGCATTTT. Translated, it gives CATSRQLNQPQHF.

This clonotype was detected a few times. The rearrangement uses TRBV6-5 and TRBJ1-2; weak D call: TRBD1 (5 bases). Germline CDR1 reads MNHEY; CDR2 reads SVGAGI. CDR3 length equals 14 residues. With 4 bases removed from V and 4 bases from J, the gap between germline ends came to 13 bases. CDR3 sequence (DNA): TGTGCCAGCAGTTCCCCGGGACGGTTCTATGGCTACACCTTC. Protein product: CASSSPGRFYGYTF.

This chain connects TRBV5-1 to TRBJ2-3; 10 bases fit TRBD2. The V gene end was trimmed by 0 bases and the J gene end by 6 bases; junction bases not matched to a gene: 16. The CDR3 runs to 19 residues. Germline V gives CDR1 SGHRS, CDR2 YFSETQ. The CDR3 reads CASSLDPRGVAGGADTQYF. CDR3 DNA: TGCGCCAGCAGCTTGGACCCCCGGGGAGTAGCGGGAGGTGCGGATACGCAGTATTTT.

The sample holds many counts of this clonotype. The chain is built from TRBV5-6 and TRBJ2-2; no definite D call. Germline V lookup: CDR1 SGHDT, CDR2 YYEEEE. V lost 2 bases and J 3 bases, leaving 14 bases between the germline ends. The CDR3 is made up of 16 amino acids. This CDR3 is CASSFGPAGDTGELFF. As DNA, the CDR3 is TGTGCCAGCAGCTTCGGACCCGCCGGAGACACCGGGGAGCTGTTTTTT.

The chain joins TRBV5-1 to TRBJ2-2; 8 bases map to TRBD1. There are 18 residues in the CDR3. CDR1 and CDR2 (germline): SGHRS, YFSETQ. V gave up 4 bases and J gave up 5 bases; unmatched junction bases: 16. In DNA form, the CDR3 reads TGCGCCAGCAGCATCACCACCGTGGACAGGGCGGGGACCGGGGAGCTGTTTTTT. It specifies CASSITTVDRAGTGELFF.